Sequencing of this TCR beta chain was carried out in a study of regulatory T cells in long-lasting Graves disease. Study results and caveats: Analysis covered peripheral blood alone, not thyroid tissue.

Sequencing libraries for TCR beta were prepared with iRepertoire HTBI primers and Arm-PCR of CDR3 regions. Using its own MiXCR run on the multiplex PCR reads, TCRdb lists one record per CDR3 protein. This sample yields about 540,000 distinct CDR3 sequences, of which roughly 12% are seen a single time; 10% belongs to the top ten. This CDR3 is built from 12 residues. The V segment lost 11 bases and the J segment 6 bases; nucleotides outside the gene matches: 6. Germline loops: CDR1 SNHLY, CDR2 FYNNEI. Time point of the sample: newly diagnosed GD, antithyroid drugs for less than 3 months. After RNA was extracted from PBMCs, the TCR library was made from it. This clonotype was seen repeatedly, ten times or more. What it recognizes is unknown. The sample was also reused in another study, on T cells in Graves' hyperthyroidism and ophthalmopathy. This second study says: Each diagnosis drew on symptoms, thyroxine, TRAb, thyroid ultrasound and orbital computed tomography findings.

The TCR sequence derives from a man aged 30 to 45 with Graves disease. The sample in question was peripheral blood mononuclear cells (PBMCs), obtained at new diagnosis, from a patient treated with antithyroid drugs. The V gene is TRBV2, the J gene TRBJ2-1; TRBD1 agrees at 8 bases. The CDR3, as DNA: TGTGCCGGACAGGGAGTCTCCAATGAGCAGTTCTTC. Its protein product is CAGQGVSNEQFF.